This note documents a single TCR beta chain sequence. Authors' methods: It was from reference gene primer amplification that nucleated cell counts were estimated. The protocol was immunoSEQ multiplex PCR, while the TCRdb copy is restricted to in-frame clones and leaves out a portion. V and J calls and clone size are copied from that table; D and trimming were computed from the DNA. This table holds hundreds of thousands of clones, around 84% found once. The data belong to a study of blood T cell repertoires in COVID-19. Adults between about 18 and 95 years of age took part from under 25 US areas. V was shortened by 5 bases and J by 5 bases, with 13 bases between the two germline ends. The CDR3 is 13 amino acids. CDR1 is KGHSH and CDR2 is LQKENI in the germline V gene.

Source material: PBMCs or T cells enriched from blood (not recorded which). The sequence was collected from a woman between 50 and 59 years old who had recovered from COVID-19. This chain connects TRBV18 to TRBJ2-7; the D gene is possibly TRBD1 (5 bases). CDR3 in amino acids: CASSKGARDEQYF. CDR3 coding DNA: TGTGCCAGCTCAAAAGGGGCCCGCGACGAGCAGTACTTC.